The 24 T cell receptor beta chains reported below all come from one sample, sequenced in a study of T cell responses to AZD1222 COVID-19 vaccine. Data came from immunoSEQ multiplex PCR; TCRdb stores just in-frame clones and leaves some out. The data show about 85,000 clones, with 86% seen just once and more than 6% held by the top ten. The input for sequencing was peripheral blood, taken on day 0 of AZD1222 vaccination. The receptors here all came from an adult in good health.

This chain uses TRBV18 with TRBJ2-1; a weak D match, TRBD1 (6 bases). Germline V CDR1 and CDR2: KGHSH, LQKENI. The CDR3 covers 20 residues. V lost 2 bases to trimming and J lost 3 bases, with 26 bases between them. CDR3 nucleotide sequence: TGTGCCAGCTCACCAAGAGTTCTGGGCTCAGGGGAAGCGGTCTACAATGAGCAGTTCTTC. Translating it yields CASSPRVLGSGEAVYNEQFF. Combining the CDR3 with reference TRBV18 and TRBJ2-1 gives the whole variable domain NAGVMQNPRHLVRRRGQEARLRCSPMKGHSHVYWYRQLPEEGLKFMVYLQKENIIDESGMPKERFSAEFPKEGPSILRIQQVVRGDSAAYFCASSPRVLGSGEAVYNEQFFGPGTRLTVL.

This chain links TRBV27 with TRBJ1-1, with a weak D call TRBD1 (5 bases). With 8 bases removed from V and 1 base from J, the gap between germline ends came to 14 bases. This CDR3 comprises 14 residues. The germline V gene encodes CDR1 MNHEY and CDR2 SMNVEV (reference sequence). Here the CDR3 reads CASRRGRGNTEAFF. The CDR3 nucleotides are TGTGCCAGCCGACGAGGAAGGGGGAACACTGAAGCTTTCTTT.

The chain combines TRBV6-5 with TRBJ1-2, with 8 positions matching TRBD1. The trim removed 0 bases at V and 7 bases at J, leaving 4 bases unmatched. Germline V lookup: CDR1 MNHEY, CDR2 SVGAGI. The CDR3 is made up of 14 amino acids. CDR3 amino acids: CASSYSQGAGGYTF. Here the CDR3 DNA reads TGTGCCAGCAGTTACTCCCAGGGGGCCGGTGGCTACACCTTC.

V and J are TRBV3-1 (or the pseudogene TRBV3-2) and TRBJ1-2; no definite D call. Germline CDR1 is LGHDT and CDR2 is YNNKEL (reference sequence). The CDR3 covers 11 residues. Trimming took 7 bases from V and 3 from J, leaving 6 bases between them. This CDR3 is CASTNDYGYTF. For the CDR3, the DNA is TGTGCCAGCACCAATGACTATGGCTACACCTTC.

The chain combines TRBV10-3 with TRBJ2-1; 9 bases align to TRBD2. The CDR3 extends over 14 amino acids. Per the germline V gene, CDR1 is ENHRY and CDR2 is SYGVKD. The ends lost 3 bases at V and 6 bases at J; junction bases unmatched: 3. CDR3 in amino acids: CAISDGLAINEQFF. The CDR3 coding sequence is TGTGCCATCAGTGACGGACTAGCGATCAATGAGCAGTTCTTC.

CDR3 residues: CASSLTGLAWNEQFF. CDR3 DNA: TGTGCCAGCAGCTTAACGGGACTAGCTTGGAATGAGCAGTTCTTC. The rearrangement joins TRBV7-3 to TRBJ2-1; 9 positions agree with TRBD2. Trimming took 0 bases from V and 7 from J; bases not matched to a gene: 4. CDR1 is SGHTA, CDR2 FQGTGA, per germline. The CDR3 extends over 15 amino acids.

The chain combines TRBV6-4 with TRBJ1-2, with D unresolved. The CDR3 has 11 residues. Germline CDR1 is MRHNA and CDR2 is SNTAGT. V lost 5 bases and J 6 bases, leaving 7 bases between the germline ends. The CDR3 is CASSPSDGYTF. CDR3 nucleotide sequence: TGTGCCAGCAGTCCCTCAGATGGCTACACCTTC.

This clone was seen a handful of times. The V and J genes are TRBV3-1 (or the pseudogene TRBV3-2) and TRBJ2-1; D is possibly TRBD2 (5 bases). The CDR3 runs 12 residues. From germline, CDR1 is LGHDT and CDR2 YNNKEL (reference sequence). The ends were cut back, 1 base at V and 14 bases at J, with 12 bases in the middle. The CDR3 region has the DNA TGTGCCAGCAGCCAAGGGGCTAGCCGGGAGTTCTTC. Amino acid sequence: CASSQGASREFF.

The chain has TRBV11-2 and TRBJ2-3; D is possibly TRBD1 (6 bases). The CDR3 has 16 residues. Trimming stripped 5 bases from V and 3 bases from J, with 18 bases between. Germline lookup yields CDR1 SGHAT and CDR2 FQNNGV. The CDR3 DNA sequence: TGTGCCAGCAGCCCAGGGGACCTAAAACTGACAGATACGCAGTATTTT. It specifies CASSPGDLKLTDTQYF.

This chain joins TRBV7-2 and TRBJ2-7; 7 bases map to TRBD2. The germline V gene has CDR1 SGHTA and CDR2 FQGNSA. The CDR3 consists of 14 residues. The trim removed 0 bases at V and 5 bases at J, leaving 4 bases unmatched. CDR3 residues: CASSLAAGADEQYF. The DNA of the CDR3 is TGTGCCAGCAGCTTAGCTGCGGGAGCGGACGAGCAGTACTTC.

This clone has more than one count but fewer than ten. CDR3 loop: CASSQEETSRRQPQHF. The DNA for the CDR3 is TGCGCCAGCAGCCAAGAGGAGACCTCCCGGAGGCAGCCCCAGCATTTT. The gene calls are TRBV4-1 and TRBJ1-5; D is uncertain. The CDR3 is made up of 16 amino acids. V lost 0 bases to trimming and J lost 7 bases, with 16 bases between them. Germline CDR1 reads MGHRA; CDR2 reads YSYEKL.

Here the CDR3 reads CASSFWQEDGELFF. The CDR3 DNA is TGTGCCAGCAGTTTTTGGCAGGAAGACGGGGAGCTGTTTTTT. The chain uses TRBV27 and TRBJ2-2; D is unclear. The CDR3 has 14 residues. Germline CDR1 is MNHEY and CDR2 is SMNVEV (reference sequence). Deletions cut 3 bases from V and 7 bases from J, with 12 bases between.

The gene calls are TRBV28 and TRBJ2-7; maybe TRBD1 (5 bases). This CDR3 region has 14 residues. CDR1 MDHEN and CDR2 SYDVKM come from the germline V gene. The V and J ends lost 3 bases and 3 bases respectively, with 12 bases between them. DNA for the CDR3: TGTGCCAGCAGTTTTTACAGGTCCCTCTACGAGCAGTACTTC. Its translation is CASSFYRSLYEQYF.

The chain joins TRBV7-9 to TRBJ1-2; TRBD1 is a possible D gene (5 bases). CDR1 is SEHNR and CDR2 is FQNEAQ in the germline V gene (reference sequence). The CDR3 consists of 14 residues. The V end lost 0 bases, the J end lost 4 bases, and 9 bases lay between the germline ends. This CDR3 is CASSLAGTAYGYTF. For the CDR3, the DNA is TGTGCCAGCAGCTTAGCGGGGACCGCCTATGGCTACACCTTC.

The chain uses TRBV4-3 and TRBJ2-7, with D maybe TRBD1 (5 bases). The germline V gene has CDR1 LGHNA and CDR2 YSLEER. V was shortened by 4 bases and J by 4 bases, with 11 bases between the two germline ends. The CDR3 has 13 residues. The CDR3 bases are TGCGCCAGCAGCCTCAGGGTTTCGTACGAGCAGTACTTC. The encoded protein is CASSLRVSYEQYF.

This chain connects TRBV2 to TRBJ2-7; D is unresolved. Germline V gene data show CDR1 as SNHLY and CDR2 as FYNNEI. V was trimmed by 8 bases and J by 1 base, leaving 9 bases between them. The CDR3 is 12 residues long. CDR3 nucleotide sequence: TGTGCCAGCCGGGCTCCTTCCTACGAGCAGTACTTC. Amino acids: CASRAPSYEQYF.

V is TRBV28 and J is TRBJ2-1; TRBD2 matches at 8 bases. Trimming took 6 bases from V and 6 from J; bases not matched to a gene: 7. The germline CDR1 and CDR2 sequences are MDHEN and SYDVKM. This CDR3 comprises 14 residues. The CDR3 region is CASSGTRNFNEQFF. The CDR3 nucleotides are TGTGCCAGCAGCGGGACTAGAAACTTCAATGAGCAGTTCTTC.

This rearrangement joins TRBV28 to TRBJ2-2; possibly TRBD1 for D (5 bases). Germline values: CDR1 MDHEN, CDR2 SYDVKM. V lost 3 bases and J 1 base, leaving 6 bases between the germline ends. CDR3 length: 14 residues. The CDR3 region is CASSFRGNTGELFF. Here the CDR3 DNA reads TGTGCCAGCAGTTTTAGGGGGAACACCGGGGAGCTGTTTTTT.

This clone was counted between two and nine times. V is TRBV7-8 and J is TRBJ2-3; a possible D gene is TRBD2 (6 bases). The V end lost 5 bases, the J end lost 7 bases, and 16 bases lay between the germline ends. The CDR3 covers 14 residues. Looked up from germline, CDR1 is SGHVS and CDR2 is FQNEAQ. The CDR3 DNA reads TGTGCCAGCAGCGCGAGAGGGCGGGGTAATACGCAGTATTTT. This gives the protein CASSARGRGNTQYF. The entire variable domain, with the rest obtained from reference TRBV7-8 and TRBJ2-3, is as follows: GAGVSQSPRYKVAKRGQDVALRCDPISGHVSLFWYQQALGQGPEFLTYFQNEAQLDKSGLPSDRFFAERPEGSVSTLKIQRTQQEDSAVYLCASSARGRGNTQYFGPGTRLTVL.

This chain uses TRBV11-3 with TRBJ1-1, with D unclear. Deletions cut 5 bases from V and 3 bases from J, with 13 bases between. The germline CDR1 and CDR2 sequences are SGHNT and YENEEA. The CDR3 runs 14 residues. This CDR3 reads CASSVRFYDTEAFF. The CDR3 coding sequence is TGTGCCAGCAGCGTAAGATTTTACGACACTGAAGCTTTCTTT.

The chain couples TRBV6-2 or TRBV6-3 to TRBJ2-7; possibly TRBD1 or TRBD2 for D (5 bases each). V shed 4 bases and J shed 3 bases, with 10 bases lying between them. Per the germline V gene, CDR1 is MNHEY and CDR2 is SVGEGT. There are 13 residues in the CDR3. DNA for the CDR3: TGTGCCAGCAGTTTCTCGAGGGGCTACGAGCAGTACTTC. This codes for CASSFSRGYEQYF.

J is TRBJ1-5 and V is TRBV7-2; D possibly corresponds to TRBD1 (6 bases). Germline V gene lookup returns CDR1 SGHTA and CDR2 FQGNSA. The length of the CDR3 is 12 residues. Trimming took off 7 bases at V and 6 bases at J, with 10 bases between the two ends. The CDR3 here is CASKGVGQPQHF. The CDR3 nucleotides read TGTGCCAGCAAGGGGGTGGGTCAGCCCCAGCATTTT.

For this clone: The junction departs from germline at one end; a sequencing error may be responsible. The chain links TRBV5-1 to TRBJ2-1; 9 nucleotides align to TRBD1. The CDR3 length is 13 residues. Germline V gene lookup returns CDR1 SGHRS and CDR2 YFSETQ. The CDR3 sequence is CASTLTGGYEQFF. CDR3 bases: TGCGCCAGCACCTTGACAGGGGGGTATGAGCAGTTCTTC.

The rearrangement links TRBV5-1 to TRBJ1-5; D is perhaps TRBD1 (5 bases). The CDR3 loop spans 14 amino acids. Germline V CDR1 and CDR2: SGHRS, YFSETQ. Between the trimmed V and J ends, which lost 2 bases and 5 bases, there was a span of 11 bases. The CDR3 region is CASSFGGSDQPQHF. CDR3 coding DNA: TGCGCCAGCAGCTTTGGGGGGTCGGATCAGCCCCAGCATTTT.